This TCR beta chain derives from a study of T cells in Graves' hyperthyroidism and ophthalmopathy. The investigators amplified TCR beta CDR3 regions from RNA transcripts. An initial round of RT-PCR targeting the TCR CDR3 relied on the HTBI primer set. TCRdb re-analysed the multiplex PCR reads in MiXCR, keeping a single row per CDR3 protein. The sample yields hundreds of thousands of distinct CDR3 sequences, approximately 14% seen once. This clonotype was seen once. The junction had 10 bases not matched to a gene; V was cut back by 5 bases and J by 8 bases. The CDR3 consists of 15 residues. Germline values: CDR1 MGHRA, CDR2 YSYEKL.

The sample consisted of blood. The source of this sequence is a woman aged 18-29 years with Graves' hyperthyroidism. The chain links TRBV4-1 to TRBJ2-4; 9 bases are a match to TRBD2. In DNA, the CDR3 is TGCGCCAGCAGCATACAGCGGGAGGCTATAGACATTCAGTACTTC. Residues: CASSIQREAIDIQYF.